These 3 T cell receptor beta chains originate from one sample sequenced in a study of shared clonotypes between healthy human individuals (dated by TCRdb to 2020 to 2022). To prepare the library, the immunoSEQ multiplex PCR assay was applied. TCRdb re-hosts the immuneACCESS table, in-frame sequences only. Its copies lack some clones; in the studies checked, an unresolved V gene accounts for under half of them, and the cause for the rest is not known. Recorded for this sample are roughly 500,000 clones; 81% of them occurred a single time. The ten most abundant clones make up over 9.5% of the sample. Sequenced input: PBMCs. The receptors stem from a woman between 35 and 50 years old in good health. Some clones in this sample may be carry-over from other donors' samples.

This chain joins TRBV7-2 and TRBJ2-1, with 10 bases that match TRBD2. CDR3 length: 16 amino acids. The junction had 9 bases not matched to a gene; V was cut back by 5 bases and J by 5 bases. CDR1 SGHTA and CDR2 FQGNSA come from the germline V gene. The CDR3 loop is CASSHLGTSVHNEQFF. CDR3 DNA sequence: TGTGCCAGCAGCCACCTCGGGACTAGCGTACACAATGAGCAGTTCTTC.

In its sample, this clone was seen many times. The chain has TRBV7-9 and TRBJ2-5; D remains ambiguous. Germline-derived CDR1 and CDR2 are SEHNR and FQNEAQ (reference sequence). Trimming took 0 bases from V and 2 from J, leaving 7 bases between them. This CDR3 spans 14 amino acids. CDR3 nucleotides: TGTGCCAGCAGCTTAGCGCCCGATCAAGAGACCCAGTACTTC. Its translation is CASSLAPDQETQYF. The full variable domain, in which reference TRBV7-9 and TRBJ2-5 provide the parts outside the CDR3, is DTGVSQNPRHKITKRGQNVTFRCDPISEHNRLYWYRQTLGQGPEFLTYFQNEAQLEKSRLLSDRFSAERPKGSFSTLEIQRTEQGDSAMYLCASSLAPDQETQYFGPGTRLLVL.

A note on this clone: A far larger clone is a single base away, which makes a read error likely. The CDR3 bases are TGTGCCAGCAGTGACGATGAAAAACTGTTTTTT. This sequence encodes CASSDDEKLFF. The J gene is TRBJ1-4, the V gene TRBV2; D uncertain. The CDR3 has 11 residues. CDR1 SNHLY and CDR2 FYNNEI come from the germline V gene. Trimming shortened V by 3 bases and J by 6 bases, and 2 bases separated the two germline ends.